This paragraph covers one T cell receptor beta chain sequence. Assay: immunoSEQ multiplex PCR; the TCRdb copy retains only in-frame clones and omits some. The sample records about 140,000 clones, more than 75% being singletons. Germline loops: CDR1 SGHTA, CDR2 FQGTGA. This CDR3 is 16 amino acids long. The trim removed 2 bases at V and 8 bases at J, leaving 4 bases unmatched. The data originate from a study of blood T cell repertoires in COVID-19. Whole-study context: In each case, the material was cDNA or gDNA derived from T cells, B-cell-depleted T cells, or PBMCs.

Sequencing input: PBMCs or T cells enriched from blood (not recorded which). The J gene is TRBJ2-2, the V gene TRBV7-3, with 14 bases lining up with TRBD2. The receptor comes from a man between 60 and 75 years old who had recovered from COVID-19. This CDR3 is CASSLGGTSGSGELFF. The CDR3 bases are TGTGCCAGCAGCTTAGGAGGGACTAGCGGGAGTGGGGAGCTGTTTTTT.